This T cell receptor beta chain was retrieved from a study of blood T cell repertoires in COVID-19. As handled by the study authors: Estimation of nucleated cell counts relied on the amplification of reference gene primers. Repertoires were generated with immunoSEQ multiplex PCR, while TCRdb's copy carries only in-frame clones and drops some. V and J calls and clone size follow that table, whereas D and trimming were derived from the DNA. The sample lists under 450,000 clones; approximately 84% were seen once. Trimming shortened V by 1 base and J by 0 bases, and 9 bases separated the two germline ends. The CDR3 has 16 amino acids. CDR1 is LNHDA, CDR2 SQIVND, per germline (reference sequence). In Cohort 3, a recovered donor had either two negative PCRs, clearance, or symptom resolution.

V gene TRBV19 combines with J gene TRBJ1-4; D gene ambiguous. Sample: PBMCs or T cells enriched from blood (not recorded which). This receptor was obtained from a woman in her 30s who had recovered from COVID-19. The DNA of the CDR3 is TGTGCCAGTAGTATAGGAGGAGCCGCAACTAATGAAAAACTGTTTTTT. Its translation is CASSIGGAATNEKLFF. Using reference TRBV19 and TRBJ1-4 for the parts outside the CDR3, the full variable domain is DGGITQSPKYLFRKEGQNVTLSCEQNLNHDAMYWYRQDPGQGLRLIYYSQIVNDFQKGDIAEGYSVSREKKESFPLTVTSAQKNPTAFYLCASSIGGAATNEKLFFGSGTQLSVL.